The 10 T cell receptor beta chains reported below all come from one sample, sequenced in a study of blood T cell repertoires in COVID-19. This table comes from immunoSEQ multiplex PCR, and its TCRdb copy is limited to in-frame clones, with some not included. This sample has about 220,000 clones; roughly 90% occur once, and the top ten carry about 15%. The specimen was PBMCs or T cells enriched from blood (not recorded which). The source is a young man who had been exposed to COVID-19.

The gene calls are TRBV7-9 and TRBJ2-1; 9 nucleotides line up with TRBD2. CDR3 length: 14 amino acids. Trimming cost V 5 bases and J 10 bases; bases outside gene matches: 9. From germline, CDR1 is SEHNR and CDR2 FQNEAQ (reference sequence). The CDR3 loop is CASSPGTSPGEQFF. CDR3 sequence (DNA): TGTGCCAGCAGCCCCGGGACTAGCCCCGGGGAGCAGTTCTTC.

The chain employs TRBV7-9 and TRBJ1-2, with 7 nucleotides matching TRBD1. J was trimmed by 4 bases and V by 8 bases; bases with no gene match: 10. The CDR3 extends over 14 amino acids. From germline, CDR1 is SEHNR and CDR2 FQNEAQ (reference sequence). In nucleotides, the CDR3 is TGTGCCAGCTTACCTTCCGGGGACAGCTATGGCTACACCTTC. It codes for CASLPSGDSYGYTF. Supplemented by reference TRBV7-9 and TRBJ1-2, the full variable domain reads DTGVSQNPRHKITKRGQNVTFRCDPISEHNRLYWYRQTLGQGPEFLTYFQNEAQLEKSRLLSDRFSAERPKGSFSTLEIQRTEQGDSAMYLCASLPSGDSYGYTFGSGTRLTVV.

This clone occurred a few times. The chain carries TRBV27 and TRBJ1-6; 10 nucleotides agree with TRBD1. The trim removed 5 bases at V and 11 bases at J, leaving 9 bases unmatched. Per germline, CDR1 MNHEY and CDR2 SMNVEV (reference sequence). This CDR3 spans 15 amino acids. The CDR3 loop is CASSGSRDRGTPLHF. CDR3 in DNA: TGTGCCAGCAGTGGAAGCCGGGACAGGGGTACACCCCTCCACTTT.

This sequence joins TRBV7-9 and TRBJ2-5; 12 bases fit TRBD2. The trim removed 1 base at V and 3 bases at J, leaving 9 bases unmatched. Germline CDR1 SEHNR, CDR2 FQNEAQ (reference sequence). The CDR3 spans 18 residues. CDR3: CASSLGLAGGPRKETQYF. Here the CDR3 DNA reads TGTGCCAGCAGCTTAGGGCTAGCGGGGGGGCCTAGGAAAGAGACCCAGTACTTC. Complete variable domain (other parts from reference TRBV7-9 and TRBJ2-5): DTGVSQNPRHKITKRGQNVTFRCDPISEHNRLYWYRQTLGQGPEFLTYFQNEAQLEKSRLLSDRFSAERPKGSFSTLEIQRTEQGDSAMYLCASSLGLAGGPRKETQYFGPGTRLLVL.

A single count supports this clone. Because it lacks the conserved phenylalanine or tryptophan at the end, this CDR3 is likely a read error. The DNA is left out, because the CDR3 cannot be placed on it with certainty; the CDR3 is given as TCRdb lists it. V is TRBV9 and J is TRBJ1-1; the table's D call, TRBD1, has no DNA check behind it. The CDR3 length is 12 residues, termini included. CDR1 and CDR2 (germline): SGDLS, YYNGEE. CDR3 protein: CASSVGTGGFAN.

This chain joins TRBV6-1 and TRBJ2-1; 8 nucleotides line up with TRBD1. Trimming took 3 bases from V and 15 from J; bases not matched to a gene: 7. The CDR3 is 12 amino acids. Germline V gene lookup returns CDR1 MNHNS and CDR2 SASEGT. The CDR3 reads CASSDVGDRSFF. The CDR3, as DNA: TGTGCCAGCAGTGACGTAGGGGACAGGTCGTTCTTC.

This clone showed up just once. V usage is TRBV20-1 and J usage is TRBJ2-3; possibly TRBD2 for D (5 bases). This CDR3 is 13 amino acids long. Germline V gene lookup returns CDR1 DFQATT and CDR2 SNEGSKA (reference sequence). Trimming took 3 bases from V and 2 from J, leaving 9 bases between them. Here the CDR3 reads CSASEGNTDTQYF. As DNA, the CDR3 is TGCAGTGCTAGTGAGGGCAACACAGATACGCAGTATTTT.

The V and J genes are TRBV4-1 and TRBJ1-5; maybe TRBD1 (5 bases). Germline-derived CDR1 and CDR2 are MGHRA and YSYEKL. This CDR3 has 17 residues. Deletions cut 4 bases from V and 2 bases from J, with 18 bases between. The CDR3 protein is CASSLRAGWDGNQPQHF. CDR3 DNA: TGCGCCAGCAGCCTGCGCGCGGGGTGGGACGGCAATCAGCCCCAGCATTTT.

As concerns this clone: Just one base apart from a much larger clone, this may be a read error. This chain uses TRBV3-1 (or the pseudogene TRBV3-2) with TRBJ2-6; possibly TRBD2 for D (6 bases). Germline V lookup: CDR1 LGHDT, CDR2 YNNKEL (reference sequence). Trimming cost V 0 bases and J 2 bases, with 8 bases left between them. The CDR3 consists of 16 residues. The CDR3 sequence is CASSQDWGAGANVLTF. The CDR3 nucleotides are TGTGCCAGCAGCCAAGATTGGGGGGCTGGGGCCAACGTCCTGACTTTC.

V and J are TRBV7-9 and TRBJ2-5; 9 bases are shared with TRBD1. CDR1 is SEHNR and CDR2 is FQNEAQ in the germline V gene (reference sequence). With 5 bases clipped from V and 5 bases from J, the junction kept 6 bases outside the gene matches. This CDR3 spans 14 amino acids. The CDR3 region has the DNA TGTGCCAGCAGCCAACGGACAGGGGCTGAGACCCAGTACTTC. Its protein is CASSQRTGAETQYF.